These T cell receptor beta chains were read from a single sample in a study of identical twins. Using its own MiXCR run on the 5' RACE reads, TCRdb lists one record per CDR3 protein. Of 570,000 or so distinct CDR3 sequences detected, 9.5% to 10% appear once; the ten largest clones hold 3%. The sample was also reused in another study, on yellow fever vaccine responses in identical twins.

The sequenced material came from PBMCs. These receptors all come from a woman aged 18-29 years in good health. The CDR3 runs from the conserved cysteine through the conserved F or W. Fields, in order: V gene, J gene, CDR3 protein.

TRBV27	TRBJ2-2	CASSWGTGGARTGELFF
TRBV11-2	TRBJ2-2	CASRTSGNTGELFF
TRBV12-3/TRBV12-4	TRBJ2-1	CASSSPGGGPNNEQFF
TRBV28	TRBJ2-5	CASSPRVPETQYF
TRBV7-9	TRBJ2-5	CAGLAAGPQQETQYF
TRBV6-1	TRBJ2-3	CASGGLRTDTQYF
TRBV5-1	TRBJ2-7	CASSTFSRDGLYEQYF
TRBV29-1	TRBJ2-7	CSVEKGGLNSYEQYF
TRBV7-2	TRBJ2-3	CASSRDRPGGDTQYF
TRBV20-1	TRBJ2-1	CSAGLAGIVNEQFF
TRBV11-1	TRBJ2-6	CASSPRGQPFSGANVLTF
TRBV27	TRBJ2-5	CASSPGRLGGETQYF
TRBV5-6	TRBJ2-7	CASSLRGQTTYEQYF
TRBV29-1	TRBJ2-7	CSGAQGAGEQYF
TRBV20-1	TRBJ2-3	CSAKTTATVNTQYF
TRBV7-9	TRBJ2-2	CASSHLVQGPPPGELFF
TRBV20-1	TRBJ2-1	CSARFTGSSSYNEQFF
TRBV15	TRBJ1-2	CATSRDRVAGTAYGYTF
TRBV12-3/TRBV12-4	TRBJ2-7	CASSFSLTSYEQYF
TRBV10-2	TRBJ2-1	CASSRRTSGIGKDNEQFF
TRBV7-2	TRBJ2-1	CASSFGTANNEQFF
TRBV5-1	TRBJ2-1	CASSSRWTGGRNEQFF
TRBV7-9	TRBJ2-1	CASSPWLNEQFF
TRBV24-1	TRBJ2-1	CATSDLATTSYNEQFF
TRBV5-1	TRBJ2-1	CASSPGGRSEQFF
TRBV4-3	TRBJ1-2	CASSQDRVGNYGYTF
TRBV6-5	TRBJ1-2	CASRTTGNGYTF
TRBV7-2	TRBJ2-3	CASNPWWDTDTQYF
TRBV20-1	TRBJ2-5	CCAGQTSGGLGETQYF
TRBV4-2	TRBJ2-7	CASSQVRSEQYF
TRBV29-1	TRBJ2-3	CSVEDPDSSTDTQYF